This T cell receptor beta chain was found in a study of T cells in Graves' hyperthyroidism and ophthalmopathy. Researchers amplified the TCR beta CDR3 regions from RNA transcripts. First-round RT-PCR of the TCR CDR3 relied on the HTBI primer set. TCRdb called the multiplex PCR reads again in MiXCR, with one record for every CDR3 protein. In the table there are hundreds of thousands of distinct CDR3 sequences, around 15% of which are singletons. The CDR3 has 16 residues. Germline assignment: CDR1 MDHEN and CDR2 SYDVKM. V was pared by 5 bases and J by 4 bases, with 12 bases of the junction left unmatched. Researchers barred patients who had uncontrolled infection, other autoimmune disease, pregnancy or lactation.

The origin of this receptor is a woman between 18 and 30 years old with Graves' hyperthyroidism. The chain combines TRBV28 with TRBJ1-2, with 8 nucleotides matching TRBD1. The sample comprised blood. CDR3 protein: CASSLSWTGNTYGYTF. CDR3 sequence (DNA): TGTGCCAGCAGTCTCTCCTGGACAGGGAACACCTATGGCTACACCTTC.